Each of the 31 T cell receptor beta chains below was sequenced from the same sample in a study of blood T cell repertoires in COVID-19. Profiling relied on immunoSEQ multiplex PCR, and the TCRdb table lists in-frame clones only, not all of them. The top ten clones hold around 5.7% of a sample with about 200,000 clones, approximately 85% of them seen once. Sequenced material: PBMCs or T cells enriched from blood (not recorded which). The receptors were gathered from a man in his forties or fifties with acute COVID-19.

The J gene is TRBJ1-1, the V gene TRBV27; D unresolved. The germline V and J ends were trimmed by 5 bases and 8 bases, with 15 bases remaining between them. CDR3 length: 13 residues. Germline V gene sequence: CDR1 MNHEY, CDR2 SMNVEV (reference sequence). The CDR3 protein is CASSPLATREAFF. In DNA form, the CDR3 reads TGTGCCAGCAGTCCGCTAGCAACACGAGAAGCTTTCTTT.

This CDR3 is CACLSDRGNYEQYF. For the CDR3, the DNA is TGTGCCTGCCTAAGCGACAGGGGCAACTACGAGCAGTACTTC. V is TRBV30 and J is TRBJ2-7; TRBD1 agrees at 8 bases. Germline CDR1 reads GTSNPN; CDR2 reads SVGIG (reference sequence). The CDR3 is made up of 14 amino acids. J gave up 3 bases and V 6 bases, and 10 bases lay outside the gene matches.

In its sample, this clone was seen a few times. This chain joins TRBV19 and TRBJ2-3; TRBD2 matches at 12 bases. The CDR3 is 15 residues long. V shed 10 bases, J shed 4 bases, and the junction held 9 bases outside the gene matches. Germline loops: CDR1 LNHDA, CDR2 SQIVND (reference sequence). Written as DNA, the CDR3 is TGTGCCACCCGGCGACTAGCGGGAGACGCAGATACGCAGTATTTT. Translation gives CATRRLAGDADTQYF.

In its sample, this clone was seen a few times. The V and J genes are TRBV7-8 and TRBJ2-5, with D possibly being TRBD2 (6 bases). The CDR3 runs to 16 residues. Looked up from germline, CDR1 is SGHVS and CDR2 is FQNEAQ. Trimming removed 3 bases from V and 2 bases from J, with 16 bases in between. CDR3 amino acids: CASSFELGGAQETQYF. The CDR3 DNA sequence: TGTGCCAGCAGCTTCGAACTCGGCGGGGCTCAAGAGACCCAGTACTTC.

CDR3 DNA sequence: TGCGCCAGCAGCTTAAGACAGTCCTACGAGCAGTACTTC. Translating gives CASSLRQSYEQYF. The chain is built from TRBV5-1 and TRBJ2-7; a possible D gene is TRBD1 (5 bases). V lost 2 bases and J lost 1, with 7 bases in between. Germline assignment: CDR1 SGHRS and CDR2 YFSETQ. The CDR3 contains 13 residues.

CDR3 sequence (DNA): TGTGCCAGCAGTTTACGGCTCCTGGGACTAGCGCTGGCCGAGCAGTACTTC. Translated, it gives CASSLRLLGLALAEQYF. The rearrangement uses TRBV28 and TRBJ2-7; TRBD2 matches at 10 bases. This CDR3 has 17 residues. Germline V CDR1 and CDR2: MDHEN, SYDVKM. The ends lost 2 bases at V and 6 bases at J; junction bases unmatched: 13.

The gene calls are TRBV28 and TRBJ2-4; possible D gene TRBD1, 5 bases. Per the germline V gene, CDR1 is MDHEN and CDR2 is SYDVKM. V shed 7 bases and J shed 6 bases, with 16 bases lying between them. The CDR3 spans 14 residues. This chain's CDR3 is CASKEGRAANIQYF. The DNA for the CDR3 is TGTGCCAGCAAGGAAGGCAGGGCGGCAAACATTCAGTACTTC.

V gene TRBV21-1 combines with J gene TRBJ2-7; the listed D gene, TRBD1, was not tested against the DNA. TRBV21-1 is classified as a pseudogene. CDR3 length: 15 amino acids. CDR3 coding DNA: TGTGCCAGCAGCAAAAGAGTGACAGGGGGCCACGAGCAGTACTTC. Its protein product is CASSKRVTGGHEQYF.

Only one count was recorded for this clone. CDR3: CASSEGGYYGYTF. The CDR3 DNA reads as TGTGCCAGCAGTGAGGGAGGGTACTATGGCTACACCTTC. The chain carries TRBV6-1 and TRBJ1-2; D remains unclear. Trimming left V 3 bases short and J 3 bases short, with 8 bases between. This CDR3 comprises 13 residues. Germline assignment: CDR1 MNHNS and CDR2 SASEGT.

The chain has TRBV7-9 and TRBJ1-2; 12 bases agree with TRBD1. CDR1 is SEHNR and CDR2 is FQNEAQ in the germline V gene (reference sequence). Trimming took 5 bases from V and 7 from J; bases not matched to a gene: 5. The CDR3 length is 14 residues. The DNA for the CDR3 is TGTGCCAGCAGCCAGGGACAGGGGGCGCTTGGCTACACCTTC. Protein product: CASSQGQGALGYTF. Combining the CDR3 with reference TRBV7-9 and TRBJ1-2 gives the whole variable domain DTGVSQNPRHKITKRGQNVTFRCDPISEHNRLYWYRQTLGQGPEFLTYFQNEAQLEKSRLLSDRFSAERPKGSFSTLEIQRTEQGDSAMYLCASSQGQGALGYTFGSGTRLTVV.

V usage is TRBV3-1 (or the pseudogene TRBV3-2) and J usage is TRBJ1-2, with 7 bases fitting TRBD1. Germline V CDR1 and CDR2: LGHDT, YNNKEL (reference sequence). V lost 5 bases, J lost 8 bases, and 8 bases stayed unmatched. The CDR3 extends over 13 amino acids. The CDR3 DNA follows: TGTGCCAGCAGCTCAACAGGGGTATCAGGCTACACCTTC. This codes for CASSSTGVSGYTF.

The rearrangement uses TRBV29-1 and TRBJ2-5; 7 nucleotides agree with TRBD2. V was pared by 6 bases and J by 7 bases, with 11 bases of the junction left unmatched. CDR3 length: 13 residues. The V gene's germline CDR1 is SQVTM and CDR2 ANQGSEA. The DNA of the CDR3 is TGCAGCGTCCAGGAAGGACTAGTGGGGACCCAGTACTTC. As protein: CSVQEGLVGTQYF.

The chain has TRBV2 and TRBJ1-5; D possibly corresponds to TRBD1 (6 bases). Between the trimmed V and J ends, which lost 7 bases and 0 bases, there was a span of 10 bases. Per the germline V gene, CDR1 is SNHLY and CDR2 is FYNNEI. The CDR3 is made up of 14 amino acids. The CDR3 DNA follows: TGTGCCAGCAACAGGGCGAGTAGCAATCAGCCCCAGCATTTT. Translation gives CASNRASSNQPQHF.

The genes are TRBV4-1 and TRBJ1-5; D gene unclear. Germline V gives CDR1 MGHRA, CDR2 YSYEKL. The CDR3 runs 15 residues. The V end lost 0 bases, the J end lost 4 bases, and 10 bases lay between the germline ends. The CDR3 bases are TGCGCCAGCAGCCAAGAGGGCCCAGTGAATCAGCCCCAGCATTTT. Its protein is CASSQEGPVNQPQHF.

DNA for the CDR3: TGTGCCAGCAACCCGACAGGGACTGGTGGTTCACCCCTCCACTTT. It codes for CASNPTGTGGSPLHF. The V call is TRBV2, the J call TRBJ1-6, with TRBD1 matching over 7 bases. The germline V gene encodes CDR1 SNHLY and CDR2 FYNNEI. The V gene end was trimmed by 7 bases and the J gene end by 9 bases; junction bases not matched to a gene: 12. CDR3 length: 15 amino acids.

This chain links TRBV3-1 (or the pseudogene TRBV3-2) with TRBJ1-5; D is unclear. The germline gives CDR1 LGHDT, CDR2 YNNKEL (reference sequence). The V and J ends lost 4 bases and 5 bases respectively, with 12 bases between them. The CDR3 sequence is 14 residues long. CDR3 sequence (DNA): TGTGCCAGCAGCCTTGGGAGGCAAGATCAGCCCCAGCATTTT. It is translated as CASSLGRQDQPQHF.

V and J are TRBV24-1 and TRBJ2-3; the match to TRBD2 covers 14 bases. The CDR3 runs to 17 residues. Germline V lookup: CDR1 KGHDR, CDR2 SFDVKD. V was pared by 1 base and J by 6 bases, with 5 bases of the junction left unmatched. The CDR3 loop is CATSDFRGLAGVDTQYF. The CDR3 DNA is TGTGCCACCAGTGATTTCAGGGGACTAGCGGGAGTTGATACGCAGTATTTT.

The chain uses TRBV19 and TRBJ2-5; D is perhaps TRBD2 (6 bases). V dropped 5 bases and J dropped 5 bases, with 18 bases sitting between them. There are 15 residues in the CDR3. From germline, CDR1 is LNHDA and CDR2 SQIVND (reference sequence). The CDR3 nucleotides read TGTGCCAGTAGTCCCCAGTCGGCGGGGTGGGAGACCCAGTACTTC. Its translation: CASSPQSAGWETQYF. The variable domain in full, with the rest retrieved from reference TRBV19 and TRBJ2-5, is DGGITQSPKYLFRKEGQNVTLSCEQNLNHDAMYWYRQDPGQGLRLIYYSQIVNDFQKGDIAEGYSVSREKKESFPLTVTSAQKNPTAFYLCASSPQSAGWETQYFGPGTRLLVL.

The chain couples TRBV27 to TRBJ1-2; D gene uncertain. Germline V gene lookup returns CDR1 MNHEY and CDR2 SMNVEV (reference sequence). V was cut by 3 bases and J by 2 bases, with 16 bases left in between. The CDR3 extends over 16 amino acids. The CDR3 loop is CASSFHRARGNYGYTF. DNA of the CDR3: TGTGCCAGCAGTTTTCATCGGGCGCGAGGGAACTATGGCTACACCTTC.

The chain is built from TRBV29-1 and TRBJ1-1, with 8 positions matching TRBD1. The CDR3 runs 13 residues. From germline, CDR1 is SQVTM and CDR2 ANQGSEA. V lost 6 bases, J lost 3 bases, and 6 bases stayed unmatched. In DNA form, the CDR3 reads TGCAGCGTCACAGGGGGGGACTACACTGAAGCTTTCTTT. It encodes CSVTGGDYTEAFF.

The V gene is TRBV19, the J gene TRBJ2-4, with TRBD1 identical over 8 bases. CDR1 is LNHDA, CDR2 SQIVND, per germline (reference sequence). V shed 6 bases and J 7 bases; nucleotides not matched to a gene: 8. CDR3 size: 14 residues. Here the CDR3 DNA reads TGTGCCAGTAGCCAATTCGGGACAGGCAACATTCAGTACTTC. This sequence encodes CASSQFGTGNIQYF.

The sample holds a few counts of this clone. The chain carries TRBV11-2 and TRBJ2-3; D perhaps matches TRBD2 (6 bases). Germline CDR1 and CDR2: SGHAT and FQNNGV. The V gene lost 1 base and the J gene lost 14 bases, with 10 bases spanning the gap. CDR3 size: 11 residues. The CDR3 sequence: CASSLGGRWYF. The CDR3 DNA is TGTGCCAGCAGCTTAGGGGGGAGGTGGTATTTT.

The chain employs TRBV7-9 and TRBJ2-7; 13 bases align to TRBD2. The CDR3 is 14 amino acids. The V segment lost 5 bases and the J segment 3 bases; nucleotides outside the gene matches: 1. Germline V gene sequence: CDR1 SEHNR, CDR2 FQNEAQ (reference sequence). The CDR3 DNA reads TGTGCCAGCAGCCGGACTAGCGGGAGCTACGAGCAGTACTTC. This codes for CASSRTSGSYEQYF. The whole variable domain, remainder taken from reference TRBV7-9 and TRBJ2-7, is DTGVSQNPRHKITKRGQNVTFRCDPISEHNRLYWYRQTLGQGPEFLTYFQNEAQLEKSRLLSDRFSAERPKGSFSTLEIQRTEQGDSAMYLCASSRTSGSYEQYFGPGTRLTVT.

To note about this clone: This clone may be a read error of a much larger clone one base away. This chain links TRBV6-5 with TRBJ1-2, with TRBD1 identical over 10 bases. Germline loops: CDR1 MNHEY, CDR2 SVGAGI. This CDR3 has 13 residues. CDR3 DNA sequence: TGTGCCAGCAGTCCCGGGACAGGGGAAGGCTACGCCTTC. As protein: CASSPGTGEGYAF.

This clone was recorded only once. CDR3 sequence (DNA): TGTGCCAGCAGCCAGACATACACTGAAGCTTTCTTT. This translates into CASSQTYTEAFF. The chain has TRBV7-8 and TRBJ1-1, with no clear D. V dropped 5 bases and J dropped 3 bases, with 7 bases sitting between them. Germline V gene data show CDR1 as SGHVS and CDR2 as FQNEAQ. The CDR3 consists of 12 residues.

The chain uses TRBV24-1 and TRBJ2-2; D is possibly TRBD1 (6 bases). Germline CDR1 and CDR2: KGHDR and SFDVKD. This CDR3 spans 17 amino acids. Trimming removed 4 bases at V and 4 bases at J, with 18 bases between. The chain's CDR3 is CATSEGGRRDGTGELFF. In DNA, the CDR3 is TGTGCCACCAGTGAAGGGGGACGTCGAGACGGCACCGGGGAGCTGTTTTTT.

This clone showed up just a few times. The chain couples TRBV11-3 to TRBJ2-3, with TRBD2 as a possible D gene (5 bases). Germline V lookup: CDR1 SGHNT, CDR2 YENEEA. The germline V and J ends were trimmed by 5 bases and 3 bases, with 15 bases remaining between them. This CDR3 is 15 amino acids long. The CDR3 coding sequence is TGTGCCAGCAGCCCCCTAGCAGGATTTACAGATACGCAGTATTTT. Its translation: CASSPLAGFTDTQYF.

The chain employs TRBV3-1 (or the pseudogene TRBV3-2) and TRBJ1-5, with D unresolved. Germline V gene lookup returns CDR1 LGHDT and CDR2 YNNKEL (reference sequence). Trimming stripped 1 base from V and 1 base from J, with 8 bases between. This CDR3 is built from 15 residues. The CDR3 loop is CASSQGLASNQPQHF. CDR3 DNA: TGTGCCAGCAGCCAAGGCCTAGCAAGCAATCAGCCCCAGCATTTT.

V usage is TRBV6-5 and J usage is TRBJ2-2, with a weak D call TRBD2 (5 bases). CDR1 and CDR2 from the germline V gene are MNHEY and SVGAGI. The CDR3 has 14 residues. The V end was cut by 0 bases, the J end by 5 bases, with 7 bases between. CDR3 protein: CASSYSGGTGELFF. CDR3 sequence (DNA): TGTGCCAGCAGTTACTCTGGCGGGACCGGGGAGCTGTTTTTT.

This sequence joins TRBV5-1 and TRBJ1-4; the D gene is possibly TRBD1 (5 bases). V was pared by 1 base and J by 6 bases, with 13 bases between. The germline V gene has CDR1 SGHRS and CDR2 YFSETQ. The CDR3 has 15 residues. CDR3 amino acids: CASSLMEGQDEKLFF. The CDR3 bases are TGCGCCAGCAGCTTGATGGAGGGGCAGGATGAAAAACTGTTTTTT. Looking up the rest from reference TRBV5-1 and TRBJ1-4 gives the full variable domain: KAGVTQTPRYLIKTRGQQVTLSCSPISGHRSVSWYQQTPGQGLQFLFEYFSETQRNKGNFPGRFSGRQFSNSRSEMNVSTLELGDSALYLCASSLMEGQDEKLFFGSGTQLSVL.

This chain links TRBV19 with TRBJ2-1, with 13 bases lining up with TRBD2. The V and J ends lost 4 bases and 5 bases, in that order; junction bases with no gene match: 5. Germline CDR1 is LNHDA and CDR2 is SQIVND (reference sequence). The CDR3 sequence is 16 residues long. CDR3 DNA sequence: TGTGCCAGTAGTACCTCACTAGCGGGAGGGGACAATGAGCAGTTCTTC. Encoded protein: CASSTSLAGGDNEQFF.